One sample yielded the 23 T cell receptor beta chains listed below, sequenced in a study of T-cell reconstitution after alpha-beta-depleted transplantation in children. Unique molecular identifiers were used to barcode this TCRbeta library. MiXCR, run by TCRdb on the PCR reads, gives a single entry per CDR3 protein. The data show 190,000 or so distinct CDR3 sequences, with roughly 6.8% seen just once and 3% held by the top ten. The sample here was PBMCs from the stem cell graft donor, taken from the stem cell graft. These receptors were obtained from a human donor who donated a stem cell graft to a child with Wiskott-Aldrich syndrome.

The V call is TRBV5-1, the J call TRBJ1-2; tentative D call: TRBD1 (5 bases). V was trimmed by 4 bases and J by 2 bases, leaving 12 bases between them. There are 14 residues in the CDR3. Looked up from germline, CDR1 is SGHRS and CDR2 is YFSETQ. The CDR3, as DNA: TGCGCCAGCAGCCCGGGAGCAGGGAACTATGGCTACACCTTC. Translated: CASSPGAGNYGYTF.

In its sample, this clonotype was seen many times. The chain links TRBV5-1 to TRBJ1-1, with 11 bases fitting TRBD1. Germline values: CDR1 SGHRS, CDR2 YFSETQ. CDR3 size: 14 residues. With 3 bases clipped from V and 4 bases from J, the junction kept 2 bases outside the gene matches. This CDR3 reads CASSWDRGGTEAFF. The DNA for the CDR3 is TGCGCCAGCAGCTGGGACAGGGGGGGCACTGAAGCTTTCTTT.

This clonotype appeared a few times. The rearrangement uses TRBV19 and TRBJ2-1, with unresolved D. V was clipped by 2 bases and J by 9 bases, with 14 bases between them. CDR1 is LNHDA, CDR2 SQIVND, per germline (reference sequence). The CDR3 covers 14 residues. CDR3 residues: CASSITEGLGEQFF. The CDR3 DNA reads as TGTGCCAGTAGTATAACGGAAGGGTTGGGTGAGCAGTTCTTC.

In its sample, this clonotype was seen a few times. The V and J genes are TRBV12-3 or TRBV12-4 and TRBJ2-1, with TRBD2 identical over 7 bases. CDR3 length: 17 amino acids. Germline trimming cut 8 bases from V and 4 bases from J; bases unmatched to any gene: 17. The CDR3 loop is CASLPRAGTTEYNEQFF. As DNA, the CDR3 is TGTGCCAGCTTACCGAGAGCGGGGACTACAGAATACAATGAGCAGTTCTTC.

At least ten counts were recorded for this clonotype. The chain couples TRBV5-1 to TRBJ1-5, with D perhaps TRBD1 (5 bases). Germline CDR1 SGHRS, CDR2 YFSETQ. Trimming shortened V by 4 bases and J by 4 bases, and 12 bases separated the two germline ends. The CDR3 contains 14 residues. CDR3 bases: TGCGCCAGCAGCCCCGGGACTCAGAATCAGCCCCAGCATTTT. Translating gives CASSPGTQNQPQHF.

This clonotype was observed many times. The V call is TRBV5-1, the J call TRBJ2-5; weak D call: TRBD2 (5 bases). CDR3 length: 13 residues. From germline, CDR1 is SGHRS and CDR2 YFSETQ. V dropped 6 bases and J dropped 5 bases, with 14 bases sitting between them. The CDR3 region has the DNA TGCGCCAGCAAGGAGGTCGGCGGGGAGACCCAGTACTTC. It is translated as CASKEVGGETQYF.

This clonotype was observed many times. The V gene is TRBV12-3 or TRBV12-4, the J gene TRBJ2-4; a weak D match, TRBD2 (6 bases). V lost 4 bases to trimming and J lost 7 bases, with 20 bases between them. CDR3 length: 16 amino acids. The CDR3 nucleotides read TGTGCCAGCAGTTCCATGCCGCCGGAGGGTAAGAACATTCAGTACTTC. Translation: CASSSMPPEGKNIQYF.

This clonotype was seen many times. The CDR3 coding sequence is TGTGCCAGCAGCGTAGTCGGTGGGGCCCCGGAGGAGACCCAGTACTTC. Translation gives CASSVVGGAPEETQYF. The V and J genes are TRBV9 and TRBJ2-5; D perhaps matches TRBD1 (5 bases). V lost 0 bases and J lost 5, with 17 bases in between. Germline CDR1 and CDR2: SGDLS and YYNGEE. The CDR3 has 16 amino acids.

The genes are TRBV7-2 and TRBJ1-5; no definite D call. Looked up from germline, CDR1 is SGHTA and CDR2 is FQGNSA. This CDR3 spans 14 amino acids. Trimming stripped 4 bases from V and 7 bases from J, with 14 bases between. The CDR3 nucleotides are TGTGCCAGCAGCTCCTCGACGCCACAACAGCCCCAGCATTTT. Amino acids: CASSSSTPQQPQHF.

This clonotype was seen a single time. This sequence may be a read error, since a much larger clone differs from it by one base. The CDR3 region is CASSYSGRDIEWQFF. DNA of the CDR3: TGTGCCAGCAGTTACAGCGGGAGAGACATTGAGTGGCAGTTCTTC. The chain couples TRBV6-5 to TRBJ2-1, with 8 bases lining up with TRBD2. V trimming: 2 bases; J trimming: 12 bases; junction bases outside the gene matches: 12. Germline V gives CDR1 MNHEY, CDR2 SVGAGI. The CDR3 extends over 15 amino acids.

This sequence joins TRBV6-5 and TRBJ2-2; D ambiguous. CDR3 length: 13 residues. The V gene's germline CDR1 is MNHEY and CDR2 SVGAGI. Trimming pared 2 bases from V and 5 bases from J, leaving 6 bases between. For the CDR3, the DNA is TGTGCCAGCAGTTACGACCGGACCGGGGAGCTGTTTTTT. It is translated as CASSYDRTGELFF.

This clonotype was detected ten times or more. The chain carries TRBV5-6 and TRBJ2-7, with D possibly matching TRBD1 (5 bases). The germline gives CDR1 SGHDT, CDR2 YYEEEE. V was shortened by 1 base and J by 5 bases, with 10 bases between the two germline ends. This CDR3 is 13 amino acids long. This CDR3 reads CASSLQGLDEQYF. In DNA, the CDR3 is TGTGCCAGCAGCTTGCAGGGCCTGGACGAGCAGTACTTC.

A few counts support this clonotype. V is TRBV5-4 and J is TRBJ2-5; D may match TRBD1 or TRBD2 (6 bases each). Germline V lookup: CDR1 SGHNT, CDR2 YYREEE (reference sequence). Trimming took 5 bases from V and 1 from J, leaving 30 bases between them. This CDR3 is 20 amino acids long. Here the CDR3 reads CASRFDRGWAGGGSQETQYF. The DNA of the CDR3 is TGTGCCAGCAGGTTCGATCGCGGTTGGGCAGGAGGGGGATCCCAAGAGACCCAGTACTTC.

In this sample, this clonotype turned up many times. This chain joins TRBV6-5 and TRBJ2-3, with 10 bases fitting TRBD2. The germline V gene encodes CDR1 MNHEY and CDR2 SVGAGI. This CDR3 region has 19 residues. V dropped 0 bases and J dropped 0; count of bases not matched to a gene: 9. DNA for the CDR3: TGTGCCAGCAGTTACTCGAGAATCTGGACTAGCGGTAGCACAGATACGCAGTATTTT. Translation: CASSYSRIWTSGSTDTQYF.

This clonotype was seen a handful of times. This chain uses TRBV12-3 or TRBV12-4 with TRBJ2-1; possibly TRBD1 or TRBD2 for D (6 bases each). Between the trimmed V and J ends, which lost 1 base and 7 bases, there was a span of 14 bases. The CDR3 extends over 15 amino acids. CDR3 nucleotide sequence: TGTGCCAGCAGTTTAGGCGGCCTAGGGGGGAATGAGCAGTTCTTC. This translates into CASSLGGLGGNEQFF.

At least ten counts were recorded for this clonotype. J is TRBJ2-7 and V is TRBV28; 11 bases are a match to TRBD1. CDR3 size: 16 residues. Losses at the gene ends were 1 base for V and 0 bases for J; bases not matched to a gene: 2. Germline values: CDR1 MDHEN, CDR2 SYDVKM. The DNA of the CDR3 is TGTGCCAGCAGTTTATTTGGGACAGGGGGCTCCTACGAGCAGTACTTC. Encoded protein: CASSLFGTGGSYEQYF.

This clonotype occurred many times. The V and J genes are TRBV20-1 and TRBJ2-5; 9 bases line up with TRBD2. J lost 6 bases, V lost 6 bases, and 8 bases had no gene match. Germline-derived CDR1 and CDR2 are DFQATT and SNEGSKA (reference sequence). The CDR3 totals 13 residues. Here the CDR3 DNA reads TGCAGTGCGAAAGGCGGGGGGGCAAAGACCCAGTACTTC. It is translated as CSAKGGGAKTQYF.

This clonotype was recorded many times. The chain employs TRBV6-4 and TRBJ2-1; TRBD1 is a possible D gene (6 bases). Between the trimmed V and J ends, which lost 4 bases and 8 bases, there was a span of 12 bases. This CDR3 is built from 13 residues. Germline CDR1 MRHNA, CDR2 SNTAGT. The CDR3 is CASSVGTSDEQFF. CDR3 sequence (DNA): TGTGCCAGCAGTGTAGGGACATCGGATGAGCAGTTCTTC.

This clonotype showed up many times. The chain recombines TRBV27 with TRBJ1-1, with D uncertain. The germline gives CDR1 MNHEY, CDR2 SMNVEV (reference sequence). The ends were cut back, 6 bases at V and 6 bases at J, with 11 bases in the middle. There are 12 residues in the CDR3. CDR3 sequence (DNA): TGTGCCAGCAGCCTAAATGGGGCTGAAGCTTTCTTT. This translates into CASSLNGAEAFF.

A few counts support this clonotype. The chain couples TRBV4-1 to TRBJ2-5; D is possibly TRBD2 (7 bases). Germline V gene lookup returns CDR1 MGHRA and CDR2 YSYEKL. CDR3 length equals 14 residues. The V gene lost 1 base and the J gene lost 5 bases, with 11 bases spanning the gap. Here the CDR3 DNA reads TGCGCCAGCAGCCAAGCGAGGGGGGGGGAGACCCAGTACTTC. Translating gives CASSQARGGETQYF.

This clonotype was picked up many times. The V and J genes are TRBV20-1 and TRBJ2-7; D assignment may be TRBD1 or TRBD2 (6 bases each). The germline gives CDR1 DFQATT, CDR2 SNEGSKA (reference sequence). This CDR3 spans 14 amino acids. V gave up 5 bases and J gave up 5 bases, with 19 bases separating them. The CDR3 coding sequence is TGCAGTGCTTCCGGGGGCCCGGGTTTCCACGAGCAGTACTTC. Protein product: CSASGGPGFHEQYF.

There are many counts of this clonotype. CDR3 DNA sequence: TGTGCCACCAGTGATCCAGGACGGCCTAGCACAGATACGCAGTATTTT. Translation: CATSDPGRPSTDTQYF. This chain connects TRBV24-1 to TRBJ2-3, with unresolved D. The CDR3 length is 16 residues. Deletions cut 3 bases from V and 0 bases from J, with 12 bases between. Looked up from germline, CDR1 is KGHDR and CDR2 is SFDVKD.

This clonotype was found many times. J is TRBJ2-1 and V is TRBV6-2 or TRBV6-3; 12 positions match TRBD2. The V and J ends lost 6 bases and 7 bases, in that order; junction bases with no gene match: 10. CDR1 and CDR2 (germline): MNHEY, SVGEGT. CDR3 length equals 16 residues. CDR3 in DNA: TGTGCCAGCAGCATCTTCCTAGCGGGAGGGGGTAATGAGCAGTTCTTC. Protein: CASSIFLAGGGNEQFF.